This TCR beta chain was identified in a study of cytomegalovirus exposure and HLA in healthy donors. The study's findings and limits: In vitro confirmation showed three CMV-associated chains to be CMV antigen specific. The study flagged about 150 TCR beta chains as cytomegalovirus-associated. HLA alleles were associated with 15,000 to 20,000 TCR beta sequences in a later analysis at 0.05 false discovery rate.

PCR was performed using 60 Vbeta and 13 Jbeta primers. Produced via immunoSEQ multiplex PCR; TCRdb's table is partial and in-frame only. This sample has approximately 150,000 clones, with 75% found just once. Comments on this clone: Antigen unknown.

V dropped 8 bases and J dropped 3; count of bases not matched to a gene: 10. The CDR3 is made up of 14 amino acids. Germline V gene sequence: CDR1 MNHEY, CDR2 SVGAGI. Although they were nominally healthy when sampled, donors likely had unrecorded immune exposures. This receptor was obtained from a male donor in good health and CMV-seronegative. The gene calls are TRBV6-5 and TRBJ2-7; 7 nucleotides line up with TRBD2. The specimen was PBMCs. Here the CDR3 DNA reads TGTGCCAGCGGTAACGGGGGGAGTCTCTACGAGCAGTACTTC. Its translation: CASGNGGSLYEQYF.